The 15 T cell receptor beta chains reported below all come from one sample, sequenced in a study of Ad26.COV2.S vaccination and SARS-CoV-2 variants. The treatment denotes: roughly 20 received Ad26.COV2.S at low or high dose, single or two shots; about 5 received placebo; per-sample allocation not given. After the first vaccine or placebo injection, samples were drawn on day 63. Sequencing was performed with immunoSEQ multiplex PCR; in TCRdb, only in-frame clones are kept and a portion is missing. The sample has roughly 680,000 clones, around 90% seen once. The material was peripheral blood, obtained in a trial of Ad26.COV2.S vaccine versus placebo. All receptors derive from a person aged 18-65 years who received the Ad26.COV2.S COVID-19 vaccine or a placebo.

As concerns this clone: The germline gene is not matched at one end of the junction; a read error may be the cause. The chain employs TRBV9 and TRBJ2-2, with D unresolved. Germline CDR1 reads SGDLS; CDR2 reads YYNGEE. This CDR3 has 15 amino acids. The DNA for the CDR3 is TGTGCCAGCAGCCCCCAGTTGAAGAACGCCGGGGAGCTGTTTTTT. Translated, it gives CASSPQLKNAGELFF. Using reference TRBV9 and TRBJ2-2 for the parts outside the CDR3, the full variable domain is DSGVTQTPKHLITATGQRVTLRCSPRSGDLSVYWYQQSLDQGLQFLIQYYNGEERAKGNILERFSAQQFPDLHSELNLSSLELGDSALYFCASSPQLKNAGELFFGEGSRLTVL.

The rearrangement uses TRBV12-3 or TRBV12-4 and TRBJ2-1, with D uncertain. The length of the CDR3 is 11 residues. The V gene lost 6 bases and the J gene lost 4 bases, with 4 bases spanning the gap. CDR3 region: CASREYNEQFF. CDR3 coding DNA: TGTGCCAGCAGGGAATACAATGAGCAGTTCTTC.

The J gene is TRBJ2-6, the V gene TRBV7-8; 10 positions match TRBD1. Germline V CDR1 and CDR2: SGHVS, FQNEAQ. The CDR3 length is 19 residues. V was clipped by 5 bases and J by 0 bases; unmatched bases: 10. The CDR3 region is CASSGARQGASSGANVLTF. The DNA of the CDR3 is TGTGCCAGCAGCGGGGCACGACAGGGGGCGAGCTCTGGGGCCAACGTCCTGACTTTC.

The chain uses TRBV7-2 and TRBJ1-6; TRBD1 matches 8 bases. Germline trimming cut 5 bases from V and 4 bases from J; bases unmatched to any gene: 10. Germline V gene sequence: CDR1 SGHTA, CDR2 FQGNSA. The CDR3 extends over 17 amino acids. CDR3 in DNA: TGTGCCAGCAGCCCGGGTGGGACAGGAATTTATAATTCACCCCTCCACTTT. This gives the protein CASSPGGTGIYNSPLHF.

This chain joins TRBV9 and TRBJ2-3; D may be TRBD1 or TRBD2 (7 bases each). CDR1 and CDR2 (germline): SGDLS, YYNGEE. V lost 0 bases to trimming and J lost 1 base, with 18 bases between them. The CDR3 is 18 amino acids. For the CDR3, the DNA is TGTGCCAGCAGCGTAGGGGTGGGAGGGACAGTGGGCACAGATACGCAGTATTTT. Its protein is CASSVGVGGTVGTDTQYF.

The chain carries TRBV10-3 and TRBJ2-1; 8 nucleotides agree with TRBD1. This CDR3 is 15 amino acids long. CDR1 is ENHRY and CDR2 is SYGVKD in the germline V gene. The J segment lost 3 bases and the V segment lost 4 bases, leaving 5 bases of the junction unmatched. The CDR3 protein is CAISVLDRVYNEQFF. The CDR3 DNA reads TGTGCCATCAGTGTCCTGGACAGGGTCTACAATGAGCAGTTCTTC.

The chain carries TRBV5-1 and TRBJ1-4; D possibly corresponds to TRBD1 (6 bases). V was shortened by 4 bases and J by 0 bases, with 13 bases between the two germline ends. CDR1 and CDR2 (germline): SGHRS, YFSETQ. This CDR3 contains 16 residues. The CDR3 nucleotides are TGCGCCAGCAGCAGGACAGTCGCCGCAACTAATGAAAAACTGTTTTTT. Protein product: CASSRTVAATNEKLFF.

The V gene is TRBV15, the J gene TRBJ1-4; D is ambiguous. The germline CDR1 and CDR2 sequences are LNHNV and YYDKDF (reference sequence). Trimming removed 3 bases at V and 8 bases at J, with 16 bases between. This CDR3 region has 15 residues. DNA of the CDR3: TGTGCCACCAGCAGGGGTGGGCAGAGTGGAGAAAAACTGTTTTTT. Its translation: CATSRGGQSGEKLFF. Drawing the rest from reference TRBV15 and TRBJ1-4, the complete variable domain is DAMVIQNPRYQVTQFGKPVTLSCSQTLNHNVMYWYQQKSSQAPKLLFHYYDKDFNNEADTPDNFQSRRPNTSFCFLDIRSPGLGDTAMYLCATSRGGQSGEKLFFGSGTQLSVL.

J is TRBJ1-2 and V is TRBV28; maybe TRBD1 (6 bases). The V and J ends lost 1 base and 6 bases respectively, with 15 bases between them. Germline assignment: CDR1 MDHEN and CDR2 SYDVKM. This CDR3 has 15 residues. The CDR3 region is CASSLYDGGSDGYTF. In DNA, the CDR3 is TGTGCCAGCAGTTTATACGACGGGGGCTCGGATGGCTACACCTTC.

CDR3 nucleotides: TGTGCCAGCAGTTCCGGGACTAGCAGACACAATGAGCAGTTCTTC. Its translation: CASSSGTSRHNEQFF. V is TRBV6-5 and J is TRBJ2-1; 9 bases are shared with TRBD2. J lost 5 bases, V lost 4 bases, and 6 bases had no gene match. The CDR3 runs 15 residues. The V gene's germline CDR1 is MNHEY and CDR2 SVGAGI.

This sequence joins TRBV19 and TRBJ2-4; TRBD2 might be the D (7 bases). This CDR3 comprises 16 residues. Germline V CDR1 and CDR2: LNHDA, SQIVND (reference sequence). Trimming took 6 bases from V and 2 from J, leaving 17 bases between them. This CDR3 reads CASRRGGPVSKNIQYF. CDR3 nucleotides: TGTGCCAGTAGGAGGGGGGGGCCAGTCTCCAAAAACATTCAGTACTTC. Based on the CDR3 plus reference TRBV19 and TRBJ2-4, the full variable domain is DGGITQSPKYLFRKEGQNVTLSCEQNLNHDAMYWYRQDPGQGLRLIYYSQIVNDFQKGDIAEGYSVSREKKESFPLTVTSAQKNPTAFYLCASRRGGPVSKNIQYFGAGTRLSVL.

V usage is TRBV10-3 and J usage is TRBJ2-7, with TRBD2 matching over 9 bases. This CDR3 is built from 12 residues. Germline trimming cut 6 bases from V and 7 bases from J; bases unmatched to any gene: 4. Germline-derived CDR1 and CDR2 are ENHRY and SYGVKD. The CDR3 sequence is CAIRTSGGEQYF. The CDR3, as DNA: TGTGCCATCAGGACTAGCGGAGGGGAGCAGTACTTC.

The chain employs TRBV19 and TRBJ2-2; a possible D gene is TRBD1 (5 bases). CDR3 length equals 15 residues. The ends were cut back, 4 bases at V and 4 bases at J, with 13 bases in the middle. Looked up from germline, CDR1 is LNHDA and CDR2 is SQIVND (reference sequence). CDR3: CASSTIRGSTGELFF. The CDR3 nucleotides are TGTGCCAGTAGTACCATTAGGGGTAGCACCGGGGAGCTGTTTTTT.

The rearrangement joins TRBV14 to TRBJ1-4; no firm D call. Germline CDR1 SGHDN, CDR2 FVKESK. V lost 0 bases and J lost 10, with 9 bases in between. This CDR3 is 13 amino acids long. The CDR3 here is CASSQDTRGKLFF. The CDR3 DNA follows: TGTGCCAGCAGCCAAGATACCCGGGGAAAACTGTTTTTT.

This clone was recorded once. The chain combines TRBV10-1 with TRBJ2-1; 8 bases line up with TRBD2. The CDR3 loop spans 14 amino acids. The J segment lost 8 bases and the V segment lost 5 bases, leaving 8 bases of the junction unmatched. The germline gives CDR1 WNHNN, CDR2 SYGVQD (reference sequence). CDR3 in DNA: TGCGCCAGCAGTCCCTCGGGAGGGAGCTATGAGCAGTTCTTC. As protein: CASSPSGGSYEQFF.